The entry below describes one T cell receptor beta chain. There are many counts of this clonotype. What antigen it recognizes has not been identified. No much larger clone is present one base from it, and per-base qualities are unavailable. Expansion of CD8+CD57+ cells had been shown by flow cytometry in the patients chosen for sequencing. Severe acquired aplastic anemia was diagnosed in all patients according to International Study of Aplastic Anemia and Agranulocytosis and Camitta criteria. No patient had received any therapy when blood was sampled. TCR repertoires of sorted CD4+ and CD8+ blood T cells from severe aplastic anemia patients and healthy subjects were deep-sequenced in the study. Patients were enrolled in the USA under clinicaltrials.gov protocols 00001620, 01623167, 00001397, 00071045, 00081523 and 00961064. Ficoll-Paque density gradient centrifugation was used to isolate peripheral blood mononuclear cells. CD4+ and CD8+ T cells were sorted by FACS or magnetic beads before DNA extraction.

The entry originates in a study of CD8+CD57+ T cells in acquired aplastic anemia (dated by TCRdb to between 2017 and 2018). Regarding the complete study: DNA extracted from sorted CD4+ and CD8+ cells had a mean of about 3.2 ug, with a range of 0.2 to 27.4 ug. A CD8+CD57+ expansion meant a frequency higher than the mean frequency seen in healthy subjects. Beyond this particular receptor, the publication reports: Some 30 CD8+ CDR3 sequences were found to be shared between patients and controls, but these sequences appeared to be highly expressed in patients and within the immunodominant clones of the patients. Patients and healthy controls showed no significant difference in CD8+ Simpson's diversity (P=0.060).

Genomic DNA was used as template for profiling of TCR beta VDJ combinations and CDR3 sequences. TCR repertoire sequencing was run on an Illumina HiSeq 2000. As for the authors' bioinformatics: Repertoire assessment relied on Simpson's diversity index, CDR3 size and DJ length profiles, and TRBV/TRBJ rearrangement plots. The most abundant DNA sequence in the deep sequencing data was defined as the immunodominant clone. CDR3 amino acid sequences were checked for sharing across subjects and were also compared against the VDJdb database and published repertoires. TCRdb passed the public sequencing reads through fastp at Q25 and MiXCR, retaining productive beta sequences. CDR3 protein sequences are deduplicated, and each keeps its most common genes and DNA. The authors' filters were not applied to this entry. Recorded for this sample are roughly 200,000 distinct CDR3 sequences; roughly 63% of them occurred a single time. 40% to 50% of the sample comes from the top ten.

Sequencing was carried out using sorted CD4+, CD8+, or CD8+CD57+ T cells (not recorded which) from PBMCs. The receptor was isolated from a human donor with aplastic anemia.

CDR3 loop: CATSAQQGAEGYTF. In nucleotides, the sequence is TGTGCCACCAGTGCTCAACAGGGGGCTGAGGGCTACACCTTC. The chain uses TRBV24-1 and TRBJ1-2; 9 nucleotides in the junction match TRBD1. Ends trimmed: V by 5 bases, J by 8 bases; bases unmatched to a gene: 8. Reading from cysteine to phenylalanine, the CDR3 counts 14 amino acids. CDR3 DNA only is kept here, 42 bases in frame from base 1. CDR1 and CDR2, per the germline V gene, are KGHDR and SFDVKD.